A selection of T cell receptor beta chains follows, all from one sample in a study of somatic mutations in T cells in chronic GVHD. Clones were sequenced by immunoSEQ multiplex PCR, and TCRdb holds only the in-frame ones, with some missing. The table records 13,000 or so clones, around 73% of them present only once. The sequenced material came from Vbeta20-negative CD4+ T cells from blood. The receptors here all came from a male patient aged 45-60 years with chronic graft-versus-host disease. Some T cells may be transferred from the graft donor. Both conserved end residues are part of each CDR3. Fields, in order: clone size, D gene, CDR3 length, V gene, J gene, CDR3 protein, CDR3 DNA. The D gene is left open where the match is weak. Expanded clones are given a class, and other clones once, few, many or no size at all.

clone size: once
D gene: .
CDR3 length: 14
V gene: TRBV2
J gene: TRBJ1-4
CDR3 protein: CASSDWTDNEKLFF
CDR3 DNA: TGTGCCAGCAGTGACTGGACAGACAATGAAAAACTGTTTTTT

clone size: .
D gene: .
CDR3 length: 9
V gene: TRBV20-1
J gene: TRBJ1-2
CDR3 protein: CSPRGGYTF
CDR3 DNA: TGCAGTCCCAGGGGTGGCTACACCTTC

clone size: .
D gene: TRBD1
CDR3 length: 14
V gene: TRBV2
J gene: TRBJ1-1
CDR3 protein: CASSGTGMNTEAFF
CDR3 DNA: TGTGCCAGCAGTGGGACAGGAATGAACACTGAAGCTTTCTTT

clone size: .
D gene: .
CDR3 length: 15
V gene: TRBV11-1
J gene: TRBJ1-1
CDR3 protein: CASSFGRGVNTEAFF
CDR3 DNA: TGTGCCAGCAGCTTCGGTCGGGGAGTGAACACTGAAGCTTTCTTT

clone size: .
D gene: .
CDR3 length: 14
V gene: TRBV5-4
J gene: TRBJ1-5
CDR3 protein: CASSLERGGSPQHF
CDR3 DNA: TGTGCCAGCAGCTTGGAAAGGGGAGGCTCCCCCCAGCATTTT

clone size: large
D gene: TRBD2
CDR3 length: 15
V gene: TRBV12-5
J gene: TRBJ2-5
CDR3 protein: CASGLVSGGAETQYF
CDR3 DNA: TGTGCTAGTGGTTTGGTATCCGGGGGGGCCGAGACCCAGTACTTC

clone size: .
D gene: TRBD2
CDR3 length: 17
V gene: TRBV2
J gene: TRBJ2-7
CDR3 protein: CASSTSGREFFSYEQYF
CDR3 DNA: TGTGCCAGCAGTACTAGCGGGAGAGAATTCTTTTCCTACGAGCAGTACTTC

clone size: .
D gene: .
CDR3 length: 12
V gene: TRBV29-1
J gene: TRBJ1-1
CDR3 protein: CSVESPGSEAFF
CDR3 DNA: TGCAGCGTTGAATCTCCGGGGTCTGAAGCTTTCTTT

clone size: .
D gene: .
CDR3 length: 13
V gene: TRBV5-4
J gene: TRBJ2-1
CDR3 protein: CASSPVGALEQFF
CDR3 DNA: TGTGCCAGCAGCCCGGTGGGAGCCCTCGAGCAGTTCTTC

clone size: .
D gene: .
CDR3 length: 14
V gene: TRBV19
J gene: TRBJ1-2
CDR3 protein: CASSGQGGNYGYTF
CDR3 DNA: TGTGCCAGTAGTGGGCAGGGTGGCAACTATGGCTACACCTTC

clone size: .
D gene: .
CDR3 length: 18
V gene: TRBV19
J gene: TRBJ1-3
CDR3 protein: CASSKGKSLAASGNTIYF
CDR3 DNA: TGTGCCAGTAGTAAGGGGAAATCACTAGCCGCCTCCGGAAACACCATATATTTT

clone size: .
D gene: TRBD1
CDR3 length: 13
V gene: TRBV5-4
J gene: TRBJ1-1
CDR3 protein: CASSLQGGTEAFF
CDR3 DNA: TGTGCCAGCAGCTTACAGGGGGGCACTGAAGCTTTCTTT

clone size: .
D gene: .
CDR3 length: 13
V gene: TRBV28
J gene: TRBJ1-2
CDR3 protein: CATRGGFYYGYTF
CDR3 DNA: TGTGCCACCCGGGGGGGTTTCTACTATGGCTACACCTTC

clone size: .
D gene: .
CDR3 length: 17
V gene: TRBV2
J gene: TRBJ1-5
CDR3 protein: CASSPVEGRTKYQPQHF
CDR3 DNA: TGTGCCAGCAGTCCGGTGGAGGGGCGGACGAAGTATCAGCCCCAGCATTTT

clone size: .
D gene: .
CDR3 length: 13
V gene: TRBV6-4
J gene: TRBJ1-5
CDR3 protein: CASSDEGGQPQHF
CDR3 DNA: TGTGCCAGCAGTGACGAGGGCGGCCAGCCCCAGCATTTT

clone size: once
D gene: .
CDR3 length: 15
V gene: TRBV4-3
J gene: TRBJ2-1
CDR3 protein: CASSQSREKYNEQFF
CDR3 DNA: TGCGCCAGCAGCCAGTCTAGGGAGAAGTACAATGAGCAGTTCTTC

clone size: .
D gene: TRBD1
CDR3 length: 13
V gene: TRBV5-4
J gene: TRBJ2-7
CDR3 protein: CASSLQGVYEQYF
CDR3 DNA: TGTGCCAGCAGCTTGCAGGGGGTATACGAGCAGTACTTC

clone size: .
D gene: .
CDR3 length: 16
V gene: TRBV7-2
J gene: TRBJ2-1
CDR3 protein: CASSLAGQPLNNEQFF
CDR3 DNA: TGTGCCAGCAGCTTAGCCGGACAACCCCTAAACAATGAGCAGTTCTTC

clone size: .
D gene: .
CDR3 length: 13
V gene: TRBV5-4
J gene: TRBJ1-1
CDR3 protein: CASSFDRYTEAFF
CDR3 DNA: TGTGCCAGCAGCTTTGACAGGTACACTGAAGCTTTCTTT

clone size: .
D gene: .
CDR3 length: 14
V gene: TRBV9
J gene: TRBJ2-7
CDR3 protein: CASSRGGVPYEQYF
CDR3 DNA: TGTGCCAGCAGCCGGGGCGGGGTGCCTTACGAGCAGTACTTC

clone size: .
D gene: TRBD2
CDR3 length: 14
V gene: TRBV5-5
J gene: TRBJ2-7
CDR3 protein: CASSPGLAGDEQYF
CDR3 DNA: TGTGCCAGCAGCCCCGGACTAGCGGGGGACGAGCAGTACTTC

clone size: .
D gene: .
CDR3 length: 15
V gene: TRBV6-1
J gene: TRBJ1-4
CDR3 protein: CASSRRRGSNEKLFF
CDR3 DNA: TGTGCCAGCAGCCGAAGGCGGGGGAGTAATGAAAAACTGTTTTTT

clone size: few
D gene: .
CDR3 length: 14
V gene: TRBV19
J gene: TRBJ1-1
CDR3 protein: CASNYGGLNTEAFF
CDR3 DNA: TGTGCCAGTAATTACGGGGGACTGAACACTGAAGCTTTCTTT

clone size: once
D gene: .
CDR3 length: 13
V gene: TRBV7-2
J gene: TRBJ2-7
CDR3 protein: CASSPGTFYEQYF
CDR3 DNA: TGTGCCAGCAGCCCTGGGACTTTCTACGAGCAGTACTTC

clone size: .
D gene: .
CDR3 length: 15
V gene: TRBV4-3
J gene: TRBJ2-5
CDR3 protein: CASSQVAAGEETQYF
CDR3 DNA: TGCGCCAGCAGCCAAGTTGCGGCAGGGGAAGAGACCCAGTACTTC

clone size: once
D gene: TRBD1
CDR3 length: 16
V gene: TRBV6-6
J gene: TRBJ1-2
CDR3 protein: CASTIGQGAFVYGYTF
CDR3 DNA: TGTGCCAGCACCATCGGACAGGGGGCTTTTGTCTATGGCTACACCTTC

clone size: few
D gene: .
CDR3 length: 13
V gene: TRBV5-6
J gene: TRBJ2-2
CDR3 protein: CASRLLNTGELFF
CDR3 DNA: TGTGCCAGCAGGCTATTGAACACCGGGGAGCTGTTTTTT